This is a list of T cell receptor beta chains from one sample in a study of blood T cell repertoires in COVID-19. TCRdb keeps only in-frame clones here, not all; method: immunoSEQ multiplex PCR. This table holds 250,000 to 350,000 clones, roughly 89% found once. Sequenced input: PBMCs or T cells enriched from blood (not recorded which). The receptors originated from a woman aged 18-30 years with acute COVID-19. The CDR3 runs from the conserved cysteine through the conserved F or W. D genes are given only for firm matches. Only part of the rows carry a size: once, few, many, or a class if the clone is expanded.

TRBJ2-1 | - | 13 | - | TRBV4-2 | CASSQDQGREQFF | TGTGCCAGCAGCCAAGACCAGGGGAGAGAGCAGTTCTTC
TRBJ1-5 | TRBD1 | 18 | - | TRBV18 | CASSPPGLNGQGNQPQHF | TGTGCCAGCTCACCACCGGGGCTAAATGGACAGGGTAATCAGCCCCAGCATTTT
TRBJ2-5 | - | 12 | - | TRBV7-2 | CASSLVLETQYF | TGTGCCAGCAGCTTAGTACTAGAGACCCAGTACTTC
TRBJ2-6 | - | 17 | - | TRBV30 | CAWSVDRGFSGANVLTF | TGTGCCTGGAGTGTTGATAGAGGATTCTCTGGGGCCAACGTCCTGACTTTC
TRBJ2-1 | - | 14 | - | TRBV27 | CASSLEGDHNEQFF | TGTGCCAGCAGTTTAGAGGGGGACCACAATGAGCAGTTCTTC
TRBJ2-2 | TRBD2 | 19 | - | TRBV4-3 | CASSPRGLAGGPGAGELFF | TGCGCCAGCAGCCCTAGGGGACTAGCGGGAGGGCCGGGCGCCGGGGAGCTGTTTTTT
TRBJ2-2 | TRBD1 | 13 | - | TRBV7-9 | CASSLTGDGELFF | TGTGCCAGCAGCTTAACAGGGGACGGGGAGCTGTTTTTT
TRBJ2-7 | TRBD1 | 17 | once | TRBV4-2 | CASSQGTGRNHTYEQYF | TGTGCCAGCAGCCAAGGGACAGGGAGAAACCATACGTACGAGCAGTACTTC
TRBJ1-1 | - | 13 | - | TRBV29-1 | CSIRRSRNTEAFF | TGCAGCATTCGGAGGTCCAGGAACACTGAAGCTTTCTTT
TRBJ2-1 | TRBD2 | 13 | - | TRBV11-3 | CASSFSGGDEQFF | TGTGCCAGCAGCTTCAGCGGGGGCGATGAGCAGTTCTTC
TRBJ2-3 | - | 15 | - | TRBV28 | CASSFEGYRPDTQYF | TGTGCCAGCAGTTTTGAGGGTTACCGCCCAGATACGCAGTATTTT
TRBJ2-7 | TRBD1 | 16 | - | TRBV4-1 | CASSAGWTGSRFEQYF | TGCGCCAGCAGCGCAGGCTGGACAGGGTCTAGGTTCGAGCAGTACTTC
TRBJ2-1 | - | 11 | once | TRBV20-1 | CSARDLVEQFF | TGCAGTGCTAGAGACCTAGTTGAGCAGTTCTTC
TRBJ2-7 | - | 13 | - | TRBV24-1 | CATSDLDSYEQYF | TGTGCCACCAGTGACCTCGACAGCTACGAGCAGTACTTC
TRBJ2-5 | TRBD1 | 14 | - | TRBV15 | CATGNQGAGETQYF | TGTGCCACCGGGAACCAGGGGGCTGGGGAGACCCAGTACTTC
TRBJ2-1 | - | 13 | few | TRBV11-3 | CASSFGPAGEQFF | TGTGCCAGCAGCTTCGGCCCTGCAGGTGAGCAGTTCTTC
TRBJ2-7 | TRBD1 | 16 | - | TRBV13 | CASSVRMGQGFYEQYF | TGTGCCAGCAGCGTAAGGATGGGACAGGGGTTTTACGAGCAGTACTTC
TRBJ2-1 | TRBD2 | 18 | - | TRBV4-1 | CASSQVELAGGPYNEQFF | TGCGCCAGCAGCCAAGTAGAACTAGCGGGAGGCCCTTACAATGAGCAGTTCTTC
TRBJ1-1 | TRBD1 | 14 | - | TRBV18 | CASSRDSHNTEAFF | TGTGCCAGCTCACGGGACAGCCACAACACTGAAGCTTTCTTT
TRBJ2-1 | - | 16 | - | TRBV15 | CATSRVGEKGWNEQFF | TGTGCCACCAGCAGAGTAGGGGAAAAGGGGTGGAATGAGCAGTTCTTC
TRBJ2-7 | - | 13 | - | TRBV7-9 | CASSLSPSDEQYF | TGTGCCAGCAGCTTAAGTCCCAGCGACGAGCAGTACTTC
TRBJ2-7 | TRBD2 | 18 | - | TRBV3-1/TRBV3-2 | CASSQVGTSGTYSYEQYF | TGTGCCAGCAGCCAAGTTGGGACTAGCGGGACTTACTCCTACGAGCAGTACTTC
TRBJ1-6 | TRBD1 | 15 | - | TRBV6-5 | CASSYTGQGNSPLHF | TGTGCCAGCAGTTACACCGGACAGGGTAATTCACCCCTCCACTTT
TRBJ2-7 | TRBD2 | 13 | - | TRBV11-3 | CASSSGTSYEQYF | TGTGCCAGCTCTAGCGGGACCTCCTACGAGCAGTACTTC
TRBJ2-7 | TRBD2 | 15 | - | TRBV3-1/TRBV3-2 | CASSQAAGGPYEQYF | TGTGCCAGCAGCCAAGCAGCGGGAGGGCCCTACGAGCAGTACTTC
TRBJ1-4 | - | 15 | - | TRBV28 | CASSSLPGSNEKLFF | TGTGCCAGCAGTTCCTTACCTGGGAGTAATGAAAAACTGTTTTTT
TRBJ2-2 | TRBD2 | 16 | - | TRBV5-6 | CASRPRLAANTGELFF | TGTGCCAGCAGACCCCGCCTAGCGGCGAACACCGGGGAGCTGTTTTTT
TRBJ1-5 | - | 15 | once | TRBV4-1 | CASSQDQVSYQPQHF | TGCGCCAGCAGCCAAGATCAGGTATCTTATCAGCCCCAGCATTTT
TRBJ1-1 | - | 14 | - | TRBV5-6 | CASSFLRGSTEAFF | TGTGCCAGCAGCTTCCTGCGGGGTTCCACTGAAGCTTTCTTT
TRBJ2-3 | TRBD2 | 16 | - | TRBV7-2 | CASSLVPGGSTDTQYF | TGTGCCAGCAGCTTAGTACCGGGAGGGAGCACAGATACGCAGTATTTT
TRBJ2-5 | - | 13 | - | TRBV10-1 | CASSVGPQETQYF | TGCGCCAGCAGTGTTGGGCCACAAGAGACCCAGTACTTC
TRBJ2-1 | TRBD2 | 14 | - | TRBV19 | CASSIGLAANEQFF | TGTGCCAGTAGTATAGGTCTAGCGGCCAATGAGCAGTTCTTC
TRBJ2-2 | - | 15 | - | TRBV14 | CASSLQSGPTGELFF | TGTGCCAGCAGCCTTCAGAGCGGGCCCACCGGGGAGCTGTTTTTT
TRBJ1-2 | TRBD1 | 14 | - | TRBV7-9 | CASSYRGEHYGYTF | TGTGCCAGCAGCTACAGGGGGGAGCACTATGGCTACACCTTC
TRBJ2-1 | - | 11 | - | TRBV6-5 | CASGGFPNRFF | TGTGCCAGCGGGGGCTTTCCTAACCGGTTCTTC
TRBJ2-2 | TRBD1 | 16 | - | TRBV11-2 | CASRNTGTGSGGELFF | TGTGCCAGCAGAAATACCGGGACAGGGTCGGGGGGGGAGCTGTTTTTT
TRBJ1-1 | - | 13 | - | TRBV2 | CASSEDINTEAFF | TGTGCCAGCAGTGAAGATATTAACACTGAAGCTTTCTTT
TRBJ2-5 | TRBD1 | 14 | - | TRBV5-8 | CASSLGQGRETQYF | TGTGCCAGCAGCTTGGGACAGGGGAGGGAGACCCAGTACTTC
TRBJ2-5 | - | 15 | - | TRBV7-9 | CASRPAGGSEETQYF | TGTGCCAGCAGGCCGGCCGGCGGTTCGGAGGAGACCCAGTACTTC
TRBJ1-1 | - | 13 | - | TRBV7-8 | CASNLAGGTEAFF | TGTGCCAGCAATCTAGCGGGGGGCACTGAAGCTTTCTTT
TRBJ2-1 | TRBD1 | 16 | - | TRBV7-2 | CASSAAGTGGYNEQFF | TGTGCCAGCAGCGCAGCCGGGACAGGGGGTTACAATGAGCAGTTCTTC
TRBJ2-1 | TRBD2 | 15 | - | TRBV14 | CASSRLAPSYNEQFF | TGTGCCAGCTCTCGACTAGCTCCTAGCTACAATGAGCAGTTCTTC
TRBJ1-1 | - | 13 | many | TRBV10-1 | CASQFNKNTEAFF | TGCGCCAGCCAATTTAACAAGAACACTGAAGCTTTCTTT
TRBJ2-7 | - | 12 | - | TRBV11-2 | CASSFGVNEQYF | TGTGCCAGCAGCTTCGGAGTTAACGAGCAGTACTTC
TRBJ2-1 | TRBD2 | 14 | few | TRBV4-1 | CASKQRREGNEQFF | TGCGCCAGCAAGCAAAGGCGGGAGGGCAATGAGCAGTTCTTC
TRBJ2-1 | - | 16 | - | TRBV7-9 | CASSPSDRESYNEQFF | TGTGCCAGCAGCCCTAGCGACAGGGAATCCTACAATGAGCAGTTCTTC
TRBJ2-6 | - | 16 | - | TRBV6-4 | CASSDSTASGANVLTF | TGTGCCAGCAGTGATTCGACAGCCTCTGGGGCCAACGTCCTGACTTTC
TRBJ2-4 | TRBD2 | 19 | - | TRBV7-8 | CASSLYQHRTSLGKNIQYF | TGTGCCAGCAGCTTATATCAGCACCGGACTAGCCTTGGCAAAAACATTCAGTACTTC
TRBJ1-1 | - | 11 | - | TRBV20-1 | CSARKGAEAFF | TGCAGTGCTAGAAAGGGAGCTGAAGCTTTCTTT
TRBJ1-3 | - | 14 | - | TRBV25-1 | CASSTGSSGNTIYF | TGTGCCAGCAGCACAGGATCCTCTGGAAACACCATATATTTT
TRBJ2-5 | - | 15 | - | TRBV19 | CASSTLGTGKETQYF | TGTGCCAGTAGCACGCTCGGTACAGGCAAAGAGACCCAGTACTTC
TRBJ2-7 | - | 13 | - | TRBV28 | CASSLGASYEQYF | TGTGCCAGCAGCCTGGGGGCTAGTTACGAGCAGTACTTC
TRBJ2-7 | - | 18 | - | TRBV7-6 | CASSLQESGRVYSYEQYF | TGTGCCAGCAGCTTACAGGAATCCGGCAGGGTATACTCCTACGAGCAGTACTTC
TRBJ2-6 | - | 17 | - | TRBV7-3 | CASSLTAGTPGANVLTF | TGTGCCAGCAGCTTAACTGCAGGGACACCTGGGGCCAACGTCCTGACTTTC